A single sample is the source of the 9 T cell receptor beta chains below, sequenced in a study of blood T cell repertoires in COVID-19. Sequencing was performed with immunoSEQ multiplex PCR; in TCRdb, only in-frame clones are kept and a portion is missing. The sample contains around 90,000 clones, 87% of which appear only once. Sequencing input: peripheral blood. The receptors stem from a male donor with acute or convalescent COVID-19.

The chain's CDR3 is CASSMLGQSEKLFF. The CDR3 coding sequence is TGTGCCAGTAGTATGCTGGGACAGAGTGAAAAACTGTTTTTT. The rearrangement uses TRBV19 and TRBJ1-4, with 7 bases identical to TRBD1. V lost 3 bases, J lost 7 bases, and 5 bases stayed unmatched. CDR3 length equals 14 residues. Germline assignment: CDR1 LNHDA and CDR2 SQIVND (reference sequence).

The CDR3 nucleotides read TGTGCCAGCAGCACACAGGGTTTGGTCGAAAAACTGTTTTTT. It translates to CASSTQGLVEKLFF. The chain joins TRBV2 to TRBJ1-4, with D possibly being TRBD1 (6 bases). CDR1 is SNHLY and CDR2 is FYNNEI in the germline V gene. Trimming removed 6 bases from V and 8 bases from J, with 16 bases in between. The CDR3 has 14 amino acids.

The chain couples TRBV19 to TRBJ1-5; no clear D. V lost 3 bases and J 4 bases, leaving 7 bases between the germline ends. CDR1 is LNHDA, CDR2 SQIVND, per germline (reference sequence). The length of the CDR3 is 13 residues. CDR3 amino acids: CASSMGPNQPQHF. Here the CDR3 DNA reads TGTGCCAGTAGTATGGGCCCTAATCAGCCCCAGCATTTT. The full variable domain, with the rest looked up from reference TRBV19 and TRBJ1-5, is DGGITQSPKYLFRKEGQNVTLSCEQNLNHDAMYWYRQDPGQGLRLIYYSQIVNDFQKGDIAEGYSVSREKKESFPLTVTSAQKNPTAFYLCASSMGPNQPQHFGDGTRLSIL.

In DNA form, the CDR3 reads TGTGCCAGCAGGGGACAGGGAGACGGGAACGGCTACACCTTC. This sequence encodes CASRGQGDGNGYTF. The chain employs TRBV2 and TRBJ1-2, with 9 bases that match TRBD1. With 6 bases clipped from V and 8 bases from J, the junction kept 10 bases outside the gene matches. The CDR3 is 14 residues long. Germline V lookup: CDR1 SNHLY, CDR2 FYNNEI.

The chain is built from TRBV13 and TRBJ2-7, with D maybe TRBD1 (6 bases). V was shortened by 5 bases and J by 6 bases, with 14 bases between the two germline ends. This CDR3 contains 13 residues. Per germline, CDR1 PRHDT and CDR2 FYEKMQ (reference sequence). The CDR3 DNA reads as TGTGCCAGCAGCCCCGACAGGCTCCCCGAGCAGTACTTC. Its protein is CASSPDRLPEQYF.

V and J are TRBV6-2 or TRBV6-3 and TRBJ2-2; 14 bases are shared with TRBD2. With V trimmed by 0 bases and J by 3 bases, 0 bases remained unmatched. CDR1 and CDR2 (germline): MNHEY, SVGEGT. The CDR3 runs 17 residues. CDR3 bases: TGTGCCAGCAGTTACTCGGGACTAGCGGGGGACACCGGGGAGCTGTTTTTT. Amino acids: CASSYSGLAGDTGELFF.

This clone showed up just once. This rearrangement joins TRBV5-1 to TRBJ2-3; D remains ambiguous. V was cut by 4 bases and J by 4 bases, with 10 bases left in between. The CDR3 length is 13 residues. Germline CDR1 and CDR2: SGHRS and YFSETQ. CDR3 region: CASSPTRADTQYF. The CDR3 DNA sequence: TGCGCCAGCAGCCCGACCCGGGCAGATACGCAGTATTTT.

The rearrangement joins TRBV18 to TRBJ2-5, with D maybe TRBD2 (6 bases). Per germline, CDR1 KGHSH and CDR2 LQKENI. There are 14 residues in the CDR3. The V end was cut by 3 bases, the J end by 5 bases, with 13 bases between. The CDR3 bases are TGTGCCAGCTCACCCCGGGAGATCCCTGAGACCCAGTACTTC. Protein: CASSPREIPETQYF.

The CDR3 nucleotides are TGTGCCAGTAGTATAACGACAGGGGTCGCGAGCACTGAAGCTTTCTTT. Translation gives CASSITTGVASTEAFF. This chain links TRBV19 with TRBJ1-1, with 8 nucleotides matching TRBD1. The CDR3 is 16 residues long. V was pared by 2 bases and J by 4 bases, with 9 bases of the junction left unmatched. Per germline, CDR1 LNHDA and CDR2 SQIVND (reference sequence).